This TCR beta chain stems from a study of shared clonotypes between healthy human individuals. Across the study: Each donor's CD8 memory used one plate, CD8 naive two, each CD4 subset three. Broader study findings: Naive subsets typically showed greater estimated richness than memory subsets. Clonotypes not shared had lower generation probabilities than those common to all four donors.

Per the original data handling: From ImmunoSEQ came sequences covering only the junction and carrying no quality scores, so filtering differed. Profiling relied on immunoSEQ multiplex PCR, and the TCRdb table lists in-frame clones only, not all of them. That table supplies the V and J calls and clone size; D and trimming were determined from the DNA. Here the sample spans millions of clones, approximately 95% being singletons. CDR3 size: 15 residues. CDR1 is MNHNY, CDR2 SVGAGI, per germline (reference sequence). V lost 4 bases, J lost 3 bases, and 3 bases stayed unmatched. With regard to this clone: Its cognate antigen is unknown.

The clonotype originates from a man between 18 and 35 years old in good health. Sequencing input: naive CD4+ T cells sorted from blood. Subset reported: CD45RA+ positively selected. This rearrangement joins TRBV6-6 to TRBJ2-1; 10 bases align to TRBD2. CDR3 coding DNA: TGTGCCAGCAGTTTCAGCGGGGGGGTCTACAATGAGCAGTTCTTC. Translating it yields CASSFSGGVYNEQFF.